The 32 T cell receptor beta chains below all came from one sample that was sequenced in a study of shared clonotypes between healthy human individuals. Profiling relied on immunoSEQ multiplex PCR, and the TCRdb table lists in-frame clones only, not all of them. The sample shows over a million clones, about 96% of them seen only once. Sequencing was performed on naive CD4+ T cells sorted from blood. Subset described: CD45RA+ positively selected. These receptor sequences come from a man aged 25 to 40 in good health.

This chain joins TRBV7-9 and TRBJ1-1; a weak D match, TRBD1 (5 bases). The germline V and J ends were trimmed by 5 bases and 2 bases, with 12 bases remaining between them. Germline assignment: CDR1 SEHNR and CDR2 FQNEAQ (reference sequence). There are 14 residues in the CDR3. This CDR3 is CASSPREANTEAFF. Here the CDR3 DNA reads TGTGCCAGCAGCCCCAGGGAGGCTAACACTGAAGCTTTCTTT.

The V gene is TRBV10-1, the J gene TRBJ2-3; D may be TRBD2 (5 bases). V was cut by 3 bases and J by 0 bases, with 7 bases left in between. Germline CDR1 and CDR2: WNHNN and SYGVQD (reference sequence). CDR3 length: 14 amino acids. The CDR3: CASSDEGSTDTQYF. The CDR3 nucleotides read TGCGCCAGCAGTGATGAGGGTAGCACAGATACGCAGTATTTT.

The CDR3 is CASSTSYYEQYF. The DNA of the CDR3 is TGTGCCAGCAGTACTAGTTACTACGAGCAGTACTTC. The J gene is TRBJ2-7, the V gene TRBV2, with a possible D match to TRBD2 (5 bases). From germline, CDR1 is SNHLY and CDR2 FYNNEI. V lost 5 bases, J lost 3 bases, and 8 bases lay in between. The CDR3 covers 12 residues.

This clone came up once. This CDR3 reads CASSLGPGQAYEQYF. The CDR3 DNA is TGTGCCAGCAGTTTGGGGCCGGGACAGGCCTACGAGCAGTACTTC. The V gene is TRBV28, the J gene TRBJ2-7; TRBD1 matches at 8 bases. The V segment lost 3 bases and the J segment 2 bases; nucleotides outside the gene matches: 6. The CDR3 is made up of 15 amino acids. Germline CDR1 and CDR2: MDHEN and SYDVKM.

V usage is TRBV7-2 and J usage is TRBJ2-1, with D unclear. The CDR3 covers 13 residues. V was cut by 0 bases and J by 9 bases, with 9 bases left in between. CDR1 is SGHTA and CDR2 is FQGNSA in the germline V gene. CDR3 bases: TGTGCCAGCAGCTTAGCGCATAGGAGTGAGCAGTTCTTC. This encodes CASSLAHRSEQFF.

The chain couples TRBV5-4 to TRBJ2-5; D not resolved. V gave up 0 bases and J gave up 9 bases, with 12 bases separating them. Germline V gene lookup returns CDR1 SGHNT and CDR2 YYREEE (reference sequence). This CDR3 region has 13 residues. Here the CDR3 reads CASSLGVGVAQYF. CDR3 bases: TGTGCCAGCAGCTTGGGGGTCGGCGTGGCCCAGTACTTC.

With respect to this clone: The identical CDR3 is also encoded by other nucleotide sequences in the sample. The rearrangement uses TRBV5-1 and TRBJ2-7, with no clear D. CDR1 is SGHRS and CDR2 is YFSETQ in the germline V gene. The CDR3 loop spans 14 amino acids. The germline V and J ends were trimmed by 0 bases and 0 bases, with 7 bases remaining between them. The CDR3 nucleotides are TGCGCCAGCAGCTTGGACGGGTCCTCCTACGAGCAGTACTTC. Residues: CASSLDGSSYEQYF.

J is TRBJ2-7 and V is TRBV18; TRBD1 matches at 10 bases. Germline V gene sequence: CDR1 KGHSH, CDR2 LQKENI. This CDR3 has 13 residues. V gave up 4 bases and J gave up 6 bases; unmatched junction bases: 3. CDR3: CASSRDRGGEQYF. DNA for the CDR3: TGTGCCAGCTCACGGGACAGGGGTGGCGAGCAGTACTTC.

The chain carries TRBV11-2 and TRBJ1-1; D may be TRBD1 (5 bases). The length of the CDR3 is 15 residues. Trimming removed 5 bases from V and 5 bases from J, with 18 bases in between. Germline lookup yields CDR1 SGHAT and CDR2 FQNNGV. CDR3 coding DNA: TGTGCCAGCAGCCAATATTCAAGGGGAGGGACTGAAGCTTTCTTT. Translation: CASSQYSRGGTEAFF.

J is TRBJ2-3 and V is TRBV7-2; 8 bases are a match to TRBD2. This CDR3 has 18 amino acids. Germline V gene data show CDR1 as SGHTA and CDR2 as FQGNSA. The V and J ends lost 2 bases and 4 bases, in that order; junction bases with no gene match: 14. The CDR3 spells CASSLILGRAFLPDTQYF. CDR3 sequence (DNA): TGTGCCAGCAGCTTAATCCTCGGGAGGGCCTTCCTCCCAGATACGCAGTATTTT.

The chain employs TRBV7-8 and TRBJ1-5, with 10 bases lining up with TRBD1. Per germline, CDR1 SGHVS and CDR2 FQNEAQ. The CDR3 is 15 amino acids. V shed 1 base, J shed 6 bases, and the junction held 3 bases outside the gene matches. The CDR3 protein is CASSLGDRGFQPQHF. As DNA, the CDR3 is TGTGCCAGCAGCTTAGGGGACAGGGGTTTTCAGCCCCAGCATTTT.

The genes are TRBV4-3 and TRBJ1-1; tentatively, D is TRBD1 (5 bases). Trimming pared 2 bases from V and 5 bases from J, leaving 9 bases between. Looked up from germline, CDR1 is LGHNA and CDR2 is YSLEER. CDR3 length: 13 residues. The CDR3 sequence: CASSQFQGTEAFF. The CDR3 nucleotides read TGCGCCAGCAGCCAATTCCAGGGAACTGAAGCTTTCTTT.

The V call is TRBV19, the J call TRBJ1-2; TRBD1 matches 7 bases. The CDR3 is 15 residues long. J was trimmed by 4 bases and V by 3 bases; bases with no gene match: 8. The germline V gene has CDR1 LNHDA and CDR2 SQIVND (reference sequence). In DNA, the CDR3 is TGTGCCAGTAGTATCGTAGGCAGGGGGTTCTATGGCTACACCTTC. This codes for CASSIVGRGFYGYTF.

The rearrangement uses TRBV6-5 and TRBJ1-1; D not resolved. The CDR3 runs 11 residues. The germline V gene has CDR1 MNHEY and CDR2 SVGAGI. V lost 4 bases and J 7 bases, leaving 7 bases between the germline ends. The CDR3 coding sequence is TGTGCCAGCAGTTTCAAGAGTGAAGCTTTCTTT. Protein: CASSFKSEAFF.

CDR3 bases: TGTGCCAGTAAGGACACCTACGAGCAGTACTTC. It codes for CASKDTYEQYF. The chain links TRBV19 to TRBJ2-7; possible D gene TRBD1, 5 bases. The germline V gene has CDR1 LNHDA and CDR2 SQIVND (reference sequence). Trimming removed 7 bases at V and 2 bases at J, with 6 bases between. The CDR3 length is 11 residues.

This clone was observed a single time. The rearrangement links TRBV18 to TRBJ2-3; TRBD2 matches 11 bases. V was clipped by 3 bases and J by 2 bases; unmatched bases: 1. CDR1 and CDR2 (germline): KGHSH, LQKENI. The CDR3 spans 15 residues. The CDR3 DNA reads as TGTGCCAGCTCACCGACTAGCGGGAACACAGATACGCAGTATTTT. Translating it yields CASSPTSGNTDTQYF. The full variable domain, completed using reference TRBV18 and TRBJ2-3, is NAGVMQNPRHLVRRRGQEARLRCSPMKGHSHVYWYRQLPEEGLKFMVYLQKENIIDESGMPKERFSAEFPKEGPSILRIQQVVRGDSAAYFCASSPTSGNTDTQYFGPGTRLTVL.

The chain joins TRBV19 to TRBJ1-5, with D maybe TRBD1 (6 bases). Germline V gene data show CDR1 as LNHDA and CDR2 as SQIVND (reference sequence). The length of the CDR3 is 13 residues. V was trimmed by 4 bases and J by 2 bases, leaving 6 bases between them. This CDR3 reads CASSTGGNQPQHF. The CDR3 coding sequence is TGTGCCAGTAGTACAGGGGGCAATCAGCCCCAGCATTTT.

This clone was observed once. The rearrangement joins TRBV15 to TRBJ2-2, with D possibly being TRBD1 (6 bases). V was shortened by 4 bases and J by 2 bases, with 11 bases between the two germline ends. The CDR3 runs 15 residues. Germline-derived CDR1 and CDR2 are LNHNV and YYDKDF (reference sequence). CDR3 sequence: CATSNPGQNTGELFF. In nucleotides, the CDR3 is TGTGCCACCAGCAATCCGGGACAAAACACCGGGGAGCTGTTTTTT.

On this clone itself: The same CDR3 is also encoded by other DNA sequences in this sample. The V and J genes are TRBV11-2 and TRBJ2-3; 9 nucleotides agree with TRBD2. The CDR3 sequence is 15 residues long. V trimming: 2 bases; J trimming: 6 bases; junction bases outside the gene matches: 6. The germline V gene has CDR1 SGHAT and CDR2 FQNNGV. The CDR3: CASSLRLAGGDTQYF. In DNA, the CDR3 is TGTGCCAGCAGCTTACGACTCGCGGGAGGGGATACGCAGTATTTT.

This CDR3 reads CASSQDAPSRPQYF. For the CDR3, the DNA is TGCGCCAGCAGCCAAGATGCCCCCTCCCGCCCGCAGTATTTT. The chain uses TRBV4-3 and TRBJ2-3; D is ambiguous. The CDR3 has 14 amino acids. In germline, CDR1 is LGHNA, CDR2 YSLEER. Trimming took off 0 bases at V and 10 bases at J, with 14 bases between the two ends.

V gene TRBV9 combines with J gene TRBJ1-1, with TRBD1 identical over 8 bases. The CDR3 is 15 amino acids. Germline CDR1 and CDR2: SGDLS and YYNGEE. Losses at the gene ends were 3 bases for V and 3 bases for J; bases not matched to a gene: 7. The CDR3, as DNA: TGTGCCAGCAGCGCCGCACCGACAGGGGACACTGAAGCTTTCTTT. Its translation is CASSAAPTGDTEAFF.

The chain combines TRBV5-5 with TRBJ2-7; possible D gene TRBD1, 7 bases. V lost 4 bases, J lost 2 bases, and 16 bases lay in between. There are 15 residues in the CDR3. Germline loops: CDR1 SGHKS, CDR2 YYEKEE (reference sequence). The CDR3 nucleotides read TGTGCCAGCAGCCGATACAGGGGAGGACCCTACGAGCAGTACTTC. Translated, it gives CASSRYRGGPYEQYF.

The chain joins TRBV7-2 to TRBJ1-5; D not certain. Germline assignment: CDR1 SGHTA and CDR2 FQGNSA. The CDR3 runs 13 residues. V was clipped by 5 bases and J by 5 bases, with 10 bases between them. The CDR3 sequence: CASSPRVYQPQHF. As DNA, the CDR3 is TGTGCCAGCAGCCCCCGCGTTTATCAGCCCCAGCATTTT. The whole variable domain, filled in from reference TRBV7-2 and TRBJ1-5, reads GAGVSQSPSNKVTEKGKDVELRCDPISGHTALYWYRQSLGQGLEFLIYFQGNSAPDKSGLPSDRFSAERTGGSVSTLTIQRTQQEDSAVYLCASSPRVYQPQHFGDGTRLSIL.

The V call is TRBV6-5, the J call TRBJ1-5; no firm D call. V was clipped by 7 bases and J by 4 bases, with 11 bases between them. The CDR3 runs to 13 residues. Germline V gene lookup returns CDR1 MNHEY and CDR2 SVGAGI. CDR3 sequence: CASNGRENQPQHF. CDR3 DNA: TGTGCCAGCAACGGACGGGAGAATCAGCCCCAGCATTTT.

The gene calls are TRBV6-1 and TRBJ2-7; D may be TRBD2 (5 bases). The germline V and J ends were trimmed by 7 bases and 5 bases, with 12 bases remaining between them. CDR1 MNHNS and CDR2 SASEGT come from the germline V gene. The CDR3 is 12 residues long. The CDR3 is CASKGSLDEQYF. The DNA for the CDR3 is TGTGCCAGCAAAGGGAGCTTGGACGAGCAGTACTTC.

The chain combines TRBV25-1 with TRBJ2-7; 8 nucleotides match TRBD2. The ends lost 8 bases at V and 4 bases at J; junction bases unmatched: 10. The germline V gene encodes CDR1 MGHDK and CDR2 SYGVNS. The CDR3 has 14 amino acids. CDR3 amino acids: CASGTREGRYEQYF. DNA for the CDR3: TGTGCCAGCGGGACCCGGGAGGGCCGGTACGAGCAGTACTTC.

This clone came up once. The chain employs TRBV7-2 and TRBJ2-1; 12 nucleotides align to TRBD2. Germline loops: CDR1 SGHTA, CDR2 FQGNSA. Trimming at V came to 4 bases and at J to 6 bases, leaving 4 bases not matched to a gene. The CDR3 contains 15 residues. In DNA, the CDR3 is TGTGCCAGCAGCTGGACTAGCGGGATAGGCAATGAGCAGTTCTTC. Translating gives CASSWTSGIGNEQFF.

V usage is TRBV10-2 and J usage is TRBJ2-7; the D gene is possibly TRBD2 (5 bases). CDR1 is WSHSY and CDR2 is SAAADI in the germline V gene. V was trimmed by 2 bases and J by 4 bases, leaving 18 bases between them. The CDR3 is made up of 16 amino acids. CDR3 in DNA: TGCGCCAGCAGTGAGAATAATCTAGCTTTAGCTTACGAGCAGTACTTC. This codes for CASSENNLALAYEQYF.

The rearrangement uses TRBV19 and TRBJ1-5; the D is unclear. Trimming took 5 bases from V and 0 from J, leaving 5 bases between them. CDR1 is LNHDA, CDR2 SQIVND, per germline (reference sequence). The CDR3 runs 13 residues. This chain's CDR3 is CASSGDSNQPQHF. The CDR3 DNA follows: TGTGCCAGTAGTGGAGATAGCAATCAGCCCCAGCATTTT.

V gene TRBV4-2 combines with J gene TRBJ2-3, with D perhaps TRBD1 or TRBD2 (5 bases each). V was trimmed by 4 bases and J by 1 base, leaving 12 bases between them. The CDR3 length is 15 residues. Germline CDR1 and CDR2: LGHNA and YNFKEQ. The CDR3 region has the DNA TGTGCCAGCAGCCCCCTAGGGACCGGCACAGATACGCAGTATTTT. It codes for CASSPLGTGTDTQYF.

J is TRBJ1-4 and V is TRBV27; TRBD1 aligns across 11 bases. The J segment lost 7 bases and the V segment lost 5 bases, leaving 3 bases of the junction unmatched. The CDR3 runs to 14 residues. Looked up from germline, CDR1 is MNHEY and CDR2 is SMNVEV (reference sequence). The CDR3 DNA reads TGTGCCAGCAGTGGAGGGACAGGGGGTGAAAAACTGTTTTTT. It encodes CASSGGTGGEKLFF.

This clone was counted between two and nine times. V and J are TRBV6-5 and TRBJ1-1, with D perhaps matching TRBD1 (6 bases). Trimming removed 5 bases from V and 1 base from J, with 14 bases in between. Germline lookup yields CDR1 MNHEY and CDR2 SVGAGI. There are 15 residues in the CDR3. CDR3 sequence (DNA): TGTGCCAGCAGTAATCGGCACAGGGCGAACACTGAAGCTTTCTTT. It translates to CASSNRHRANTEAFF.